The entry below describes one T cell receptor beta chain. Its cognate antigen has yet to be identified. Base qualities are missing; no much larger clone stands one base away. The data stem from a study of molecular identifiers for immune sequencing clone quantification (dated by TCRdb to 2016 to 2019). Broadly, across the study: For a replicate experiment, the RNA from either about 20,000 or 100,000 naive CD8 T cells was divided into five aliquots, and four of those aliquots went on to sequencing. The study was a methods study using CD8 T cells to benchmark molecular-identifier clustering-based TCR repertoire sequencing (MIDCIRS) and TCR RNA copy counting.

The library was prepared using PCR. TCRdb shows the sequencer as NextSeq 500. Bulk TCR libraries were prepared as previously described, using TCR primers listed in Table S5. Purification of total RNA was performed with the Qiagen AllPrep DNA/RNA kit. Before any analysis, reads coming from multiple sequencing runs of the same library were combined into one pool. Per the original workflow: Reads were retained only if the reads had an exact TCR constant sequence, and the retained reads were trimmed to 150 nt and grouped according to their 12-nt molecular barcodes. Reads within each barcode group were sub-clustered using a 15% Levenshtein threshold, and quality-weighted consensus sequences were constructed for each RNA molecule. Non-functional sequences were excluded, and lower-count sequences lying one edit away from another sequence were also excluded. Barcode sub-clusters with fewer than 20% of the maximum read count were removed, based on fitting two negative binomial distributions. Using fastp at Q25 and MiXCR, TCRdb reprocessed the public reads and kept productive beta chains. Every entry covers one CDR3 protein and lists the most common genes and DNA from its rows. TCRdb, not the authors, supplied the V and J calls. Here the sample has hundreds of thousands of distinct CDR3 sequences; roughly 23% occur a single time. The ten most abundant clones make up about 0.84% of the sample.

The CDR3 covers 13 residues, taking in both the cysteine and the phenylalanine. Of all the DNA, just the CDR3 is kept, 39 bases in frame from base 1. A distance of 17 bases separates the germline ends of V and J, which lose 8 bases and 7 bases respectively. The germline V gene yields MGHRA for CDR1 and YSYEKL for CDR2. Libraries of naive CD8 T cells were generated from roughly 21,000 to 960,000 sorted cells, with 10%, 30% or 50% of the purified RNA used. Naive CD8 T cells were FACS-sorted as CD8+CD4-CCR7+CD45RA+ on a BD FACSAria II into RLT Plus buffer. To test detection sensitivity, Jurkat RNA equal to around nine TCR copies was added to samples of roughly 19,000-1,100,000 naive CD8 T cells. Enrichment of CD8 T cells was performed with RosetteSep CD8+ T Cell Enrichment Cocktail and Ficoll-Paque, after which ACK red cell lysis was carried out. Study-wide conclusions, independent of this receptor: Spiked-in Jurkat TCR RNA equal to a single cell's worth was reported to be detectable even within 1,100,000 naive CD8 T cells. Modeling estimated roughly 3.2 recovered TCR RNA copies per cell, compared with about 10 by digital PCR, which implies approximately 30% capture efficiency. The sizes of highly expanded clones could end up underestimated when identical TCR molecules share a barcode. Without barcode sub-clustering, chimeric consensus sequences inflated TCR diversity; chimeras reached as high as 47%. Naive libraries contained spiked-in Jurkat TCR RNA (approximately 10 copies' worth), which is not part of the donor repertoire. Clones above 20 RNA copies held over 99% of molecules in CMV-specific effector cells but under 1% in naive cells.

The rearranged chain carries TRBV4-1 and TRBJ1-1; no confident D gene assignment can be made. This receptor was obtained from a human donor in good health. Some libraries in this study had Jurkat cell RNA spiked in. Sequencing was done on a sample of naive CD8+ T cells from blood, with Jurkat cell RNA spiked in. Per the publication, the cell subset or site label means: FACS-sorted CD8+CD4-CCR7+CD45RA+ naive T cells. CDR3 region: CASGDEVGSEAFF. Read as DNA, the sequence is TGCGCCAGCGGCGACGAGGTAGGCAGTGAAGCTTTCTTT.